This T cell receptor beta chain is from a study of CD8+ T cells in alopecia areata. At the level of the study: Oral tofacitinib, 5 to 10 mg twice daily, was given in an open-label trial.

Study findings and constraints: It was less clear whether patients shared TCRs than it was in mice, possibly because of HLA.

As concerns this clone: Its antigen is unknown.

Alopecia areata patients provided lesional scalp punch biopsies and peripheral blood. After isolation, RNA underwent reverse transcription to generate cDNA as the sequencing template. The repertoire was sequenced with immunoSEQ multiplex PCR; TCRdb's copy has only in-frame clones and lacks some. The top ten clones hold around 1.4% of a sample with 75,000 to 100,000 clones, 41% of them seen once. This CDR3 comprises 14 residues. Per germline, CDR1 SGHTA and CDR2 FQGNSA. V trimming: 4 bases; J trimming: 5 bases; junction bases outside the gene matches: 4. The specimen sequenced was CD4+ T cells sorted from blood. This chain joins TRBV7-2 and TRBJ1-4, with 7 bases matching TRBD1. The receptor's source is a human donor with alopecia areata. The CDR3 loop reads CASSYGQANEKLFF. CDR3 coding DNA: TGTGCCAGCAGCTACGGACAGGCCAATGAAAAACTGTTTTTT.